The 3 T cell receptor beta chains given below trace back to one sample, sequenced in a study of T cell changes during pregnancy in multiple sclerosis. TCRdb's table, derived via immunoSEQ multiplex PCR, lists solely in-frame clones and lacks some. The data contain about 70,000 clones, around 90% of them seen just once; the ten biggest clones take up under 0.35%. Sequencing was performed on CD4+ T cells from peripheral blood mononuclear cells, taken after pregnancy. The receptors come from a female donor with multiple sclerosis, enrolled in a pregnancy study.

This chain joins TRBV5-5 and TRBJ1-2; a possible D gene is TRBD1 (6 bases). The CDR3 length is 14 residues. The germline V and J ends were trimmed by 0 bases and 4 bases, with 10 bases remaining between them. Per the germline V gene, CDR1 is SGHKS and CDR2 is YYEKEE (reference sequence). The CDR3 spells CASSLAGAPYGYTF. Here the CDR3 DNA reads TGTGCCAGCAGCTTGGCAGGGGCTCCCTATGGCTACACCTTC.

The gene calls are TRBV9 and TRBJ1-3; D remains unclear. This CDR3 contains 17 residues. The germline gives CDR1 SGDLS, CDR2 YYNGEE. The germline V and J ends were trimmed by 3 bases and 0 bases, with 16 bases remaining between them. CDR3 in amino acids: CASSADPWTASGNTIYF. The DNA of the CDR3 is TGTGCCAGCAGCGCCGACCCCTGGACTGCCTCTGGAAACACCATATATTTT.

This chain joins TRBV7-9 and TRBJ2-1, with D possibly being TRBD1 (9 bases). V was pared by 5 bases and J by 6 bases, with 17 bases between. Germline V lookup: CDR1 SEHNR, CDR2 FQNEAQ (reference sequence). The CDR3 consists of 15 residues. CDR3 region: CASSLTGGLVNEQFF. CDR3 nucleotides: TGTGCCAGCAGCCTGACAGGGGGACTAGTCAATGAGCAGTTCTTC.